The source of this TCR beta chain is a study of blood T cell repertoires in COVID-19. Original analysis: From reference gene primer amplification, estimates of nucleated cell counts were derived. Assay: immunoSEQ multiplex PCR; the TCRdb copy retains only in-frame clones and omits some. V, J and clone size are those of that table, while D and trimming were read from the DNA. Among about 200,000 clones listed, nearly 90% were seen once. This CDR3 is 13 amino acids long. The trim removed 3 bases at V and 3 bases at J, leaving 0 bases unmatched. Germline V gene sequence: CDR1 SQVTM, CDR2 ANQGSEA. This clonotype was sampled from a woman younger than 45 with acute COVID-19. The chain links TRBV29-1 to TRBJ2-3; 10 bases map to TRBD1. The sequencing input was PBMCs or T cells enriched from blood (not recorded which). Here the CDR3 reads CSVEGQGTDTQYF. CDR3 sequence (DNA): TGCAGCGTTGAGGGACAGGGGACAGATACGCAGTATTTT.